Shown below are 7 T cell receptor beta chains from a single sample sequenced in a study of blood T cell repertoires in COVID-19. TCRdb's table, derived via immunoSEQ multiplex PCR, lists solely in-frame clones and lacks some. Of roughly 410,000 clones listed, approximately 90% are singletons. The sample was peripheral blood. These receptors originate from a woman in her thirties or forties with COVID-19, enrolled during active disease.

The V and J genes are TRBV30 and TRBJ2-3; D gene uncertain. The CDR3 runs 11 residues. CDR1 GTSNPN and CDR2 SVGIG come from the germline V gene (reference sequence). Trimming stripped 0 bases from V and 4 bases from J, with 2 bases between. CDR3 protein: CAWSVSDTQYF. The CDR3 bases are TGTGCCTGGAGTGTCTCAGATACGCAGTATTTT.

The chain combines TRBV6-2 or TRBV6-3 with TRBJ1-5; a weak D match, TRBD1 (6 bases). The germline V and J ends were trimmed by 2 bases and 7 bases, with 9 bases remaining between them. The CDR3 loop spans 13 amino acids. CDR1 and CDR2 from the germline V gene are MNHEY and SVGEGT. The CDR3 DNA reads TGTGCCAGCAGTTACCGTGGGGGCCAGCCCCAGCATTTT. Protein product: CASSYRGGQPQHF.

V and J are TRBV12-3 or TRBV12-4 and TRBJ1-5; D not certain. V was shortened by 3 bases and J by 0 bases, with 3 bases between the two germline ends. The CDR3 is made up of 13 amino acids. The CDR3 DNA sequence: TGTGCCAGCAGTTTCAGTAGCAATCAGCCCCAGCATTTT. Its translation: CASSFSSNQPQHF.

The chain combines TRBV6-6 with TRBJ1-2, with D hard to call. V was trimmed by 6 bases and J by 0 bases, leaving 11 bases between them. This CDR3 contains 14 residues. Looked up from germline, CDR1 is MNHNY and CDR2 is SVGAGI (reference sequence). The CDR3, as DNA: TGTGCCAGCAGACTGACGGGAACTAACTATGGCTACACCTTC. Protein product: CASRLTGTNYGYTF.

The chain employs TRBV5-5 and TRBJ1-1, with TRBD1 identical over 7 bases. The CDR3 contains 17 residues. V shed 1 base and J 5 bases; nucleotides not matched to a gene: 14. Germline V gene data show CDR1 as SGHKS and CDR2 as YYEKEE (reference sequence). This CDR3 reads CASSLWRGGDLETEAFF. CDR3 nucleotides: TGTGCCAGCAGCTTGTGGCGAGGGGGCGACCTCGAAACTGAAGCTTTCTTT.

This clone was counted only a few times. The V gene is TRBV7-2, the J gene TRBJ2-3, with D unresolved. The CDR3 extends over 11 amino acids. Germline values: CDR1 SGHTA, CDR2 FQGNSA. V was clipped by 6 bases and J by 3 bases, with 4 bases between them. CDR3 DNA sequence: TGTGCCAGCAGTAATACAGATACGCAGTATTTT. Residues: CASSNTDTQYF. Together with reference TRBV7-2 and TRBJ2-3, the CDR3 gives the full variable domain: GAGVSQSPSNKVTEKGKDVELRCDPISGHTALYWYRQSLGQGLEFLIYFQGNSAPDKSGLPSDRFSAERTGGSVSTLTIQRTQQEDSAVYLCASSNTDTQYFGPGTRLTVL.

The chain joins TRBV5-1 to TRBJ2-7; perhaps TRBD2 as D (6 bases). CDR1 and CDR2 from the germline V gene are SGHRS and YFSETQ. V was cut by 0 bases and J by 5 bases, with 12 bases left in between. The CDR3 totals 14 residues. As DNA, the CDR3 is TGCGCCAGCAGCTTGGGGGGCCGGGGGAACGAGCAGTACTTC. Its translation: CASSLGGRGNEQYF.